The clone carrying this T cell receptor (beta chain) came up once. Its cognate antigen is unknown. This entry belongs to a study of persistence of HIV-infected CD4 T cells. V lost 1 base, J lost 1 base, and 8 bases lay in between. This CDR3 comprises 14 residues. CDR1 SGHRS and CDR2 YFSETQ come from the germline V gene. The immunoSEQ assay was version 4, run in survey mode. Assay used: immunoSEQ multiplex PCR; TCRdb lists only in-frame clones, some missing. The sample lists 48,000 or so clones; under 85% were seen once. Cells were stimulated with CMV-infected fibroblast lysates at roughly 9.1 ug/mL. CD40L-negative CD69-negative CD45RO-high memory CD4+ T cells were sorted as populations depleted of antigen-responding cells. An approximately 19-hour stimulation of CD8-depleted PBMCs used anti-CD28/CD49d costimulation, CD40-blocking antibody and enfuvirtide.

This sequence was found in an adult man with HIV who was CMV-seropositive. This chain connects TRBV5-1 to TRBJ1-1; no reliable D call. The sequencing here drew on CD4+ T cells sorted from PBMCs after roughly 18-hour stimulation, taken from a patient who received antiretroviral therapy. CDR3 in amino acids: CASSLYRENTEAFF. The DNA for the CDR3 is TGCGCCAGCAGCTTGTATCGGGAGAACACTGAAGCTTTCTTT. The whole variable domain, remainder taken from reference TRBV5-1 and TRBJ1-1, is KAGVTQTPRYLIKTRGQQVTLSCSPISGHRSVSWYQQTPGQGLQFLFEYFSETQRNKGNFPGRFSGRQFSNSRSEMNVSTLELGDSALYLCASSLYRENTEAFFGQGTRLTVV.